These 20 T cell receptor beta chains originate from one sample sequenced in a study of T cell repertoires and HLA-DP antigens. These receptors' targets are unknown. This table comes from immunoSEQ multiplex PCR, and its TCRdb copy is limited to in-frame clones, with some not included. The table shows over 60,000 clones, with around three quarters occurring only once. Specimen: CD4+ T cells from PBMCs. The origin of the receptors is a man aged 55 to 70 in good health and CMV-seronegative.

This clone came up once. Other DNA variants within this sample encode the same CDR3. This chain links TRBV11-2 with TRBJ2-5, with a tentative D call TRBD1 (6 bases). Per germline, CDR1 SGHAT and CDR2 FQNNGV. Trimming removed 6 bases at V and 5 bases at J, with 13 bases between. This CDR3 has 13 amino acids. CDR3 sequence: CASSRGQGETQYF. CDR3 DNA sequence: TGTGCCAGCAGTCGAGGCCAGGGGGAGACCCAGTACTTC.

This sequence joins TRBV6-1 and TRBJ1-1, with a weak D call TRBD1 (6 bases). The V gene lost 6 bases and the J gene lost 3 bases, with 11 bases spanning the gap. CDR3 size: 13 residues. Germline V gives CDR1 MNHNS, CDR2 SASEGT. The DNA for the CDR3 is TGTGCCAGCAGGAGGACAGACGACACTGAAGCTTTCTTT. This translates into CASRRTDDTEAFF.

The chain combines TRBV7-9 with TRBJ1-5; D not certain. Trimming left V 5 bases short and J 7 bases short, with 9 bases between. There are 12 residues in the CDR3. Germline assignment: CDR1 SEHNR and CDR2 FQNEAQ (reference sequence). The CDR3 reads CASSPVGQPQHF. The CDR3 coding sequence is TGTGCCAGCAGCCCGGTTGGCCAGCCCCAGCATTTT.

The V gene is TRBV7-9, the J gene TRBJ2-3; maybe TRBD1 (6 bases). Germline-derived CDR1 and CDR2 are SEHNR and FQNEAQ (reference sequence). V shed 1 base and J shed 5 bases, with 10 bases lying between them. The CDR3 extends over 14 amino acids. CDR3: CASSLDRVIDTQYF. In DNA, the CDR3 is TGTGCCAGCAGCTTAGACAGGGTAATAGATACGCAGTATTTT.

The rearrangement uses TRBV28 and TRBJ1-5, with TRBD1 as a possible D gene (5 bases). Trimming pared 6 bases from V and 3 bases from J, leaving 6 bases between. The CDR3 contains 12 residues. Germline CDR1 reads MDHEN; CDR2 reads SYDVKM. The CDR3 protein is CASRGPNQPQHF. DNA for the CDR3: TGTGCCAGCAGGGGGCCCAATCAGCCCCAGCATTTT.

The V gene is TRBV14, the J gene TRBJ2-5; 7 bases agree with TRBD1. The length of the CDR3 is 16 residues. V was pared by 2 bases and J by 4 bases, with 10 bases of the junction left unmatched. Per germline, CDR1 SGHDN and CDR2 FVKESK. The CDR3 here is CASSQLEQGSSETQYF. CDR3 nucleotides: TGTGCCAGCAGCCAACTTGAACAGGGGAGTTCAGAGACCCAGTACTTC.

This chain connects TRBV2 to TRBJ1-1; D might be TRBD1 (5 bases). Germline V lookup: CDR1 SNHLY, CDR2 FYNNEI. This CDR3 has 13 residues. Trimming took 6 bases from V and 4 from J, leaving 12 bases between them. CDR3 amino acids: CASSETTGTEAFF. The CDR3, as DNA: TGTGCCAGCAGCGAAACAACAGGCACTGAAGCTTTCTTT.

The chain carries TRBV6-5 and TRBJ2-1; TRBD1 or TRBD2 may be the D gene (5 bases each). CDR1 MNHEY and CDR2 SVGAGI come from the germline V gene. This CDR3 is built from 13 residues. With 7 bases removed from V and 6 bases from J, the gap between germline ends came to 13 bases. CDR3 region: CASTTNGGNEQFF. CDR3 DNA: TGTGCCAGCACTACCAATGGGGGCAATGAGCAGTTCTTC.

The V call is TRBV27, the J call TRBJ2-7; 8 positions match TRBD1. This CDR3 has 15 amino acids. V gave up 5 bases and J gave up 1 base; unmatched junction bases: 7. Germline-derived CDR1 and CDR2 are MNHEY and SMNVEV (reference sequence). The CDR3: CASSPRGPISYEQYV. CDR3 coding DNA: TGTGCCAGCAGTCCCAGGGGGCCTATATCCTACGAGCAGTACGTC.

This clone was detected only once. This chain joins TRBV4-1 and TRBJ1-2; TRBD1 matches at 11 bases. The CDR3 contains 15 residues. Germline-derived CDR1 and CDR2 are MGHRA and YSYEKL. Trimming removed 3 bases from V and 7 bases from J; junction bases left unmatched: 7. CDR3 protein: CASSHRTGGLVGYTF. The CDR3 bases are TGCGCCAGCAGCCACAGGACAGGGGGCTTAGTTGGCTACACCTTC.

This clone appeared once. The V call is TRBV6-6, the J call TRBJ1-2, with D possibly TRBD1 on 5 matching bases. Germline V gene sequence: CDR1 MNHNY, CDR2 SVGAGI (reference sequence). This CDR3 has 13 amino acids. V dropped 5 bases and J dropped 12 bases, with 19 bases sitting between them. The CDR3 region is CASSPRGGETDTF. DNA for the CDR3: TGTGCCAGCAGTCCCCGGGGAGGGGAAACGGACACCTTC.

A word on this clone: Other nucleotide sequences in the sample specify the same CDR3. The V and J genes are TRBV5-1 and TRBJ2-5; a weak D match, TRBD1 (6 bases). CDR1 and CDR2 from the germline V gene are SGHRS and YFSETQ. This CDR3 has 12 amino acids. V was cut by 6 bases and J by 5 bases, with 11 bases left in between. The DNA for the CDR3 is TGCGCCAGCACCGGGACATCGGAGACCCAGTACTTC. Amino acids: CASTGTSETQYF. Together with reference TRBV5-1 and TRBJ2-5, the CDR3 gives the full variable domain: KAGVTQTPRYLIKTRGQQVTLSCSPISGHRSVSWYQQTPGQGLQFLFEYFSETQRNKGNFPGRFSGRQFSNSRSEMNVSTLELGDSALYLCASTGTSETQYFGPGTRLLVL.

The CDR3, as DNA: TGTGCCAGTAGTATCGTGTTTTCGCCGGCCGGCAATCAGCCCCAGCATTTT. Translation gives CASSIVFSPAGNQPQHF. The chain is built from TRBV19 and TRBJ1-5; D gene uncertain. V was pared by 3 bases and J by 2 bases, with 17 bases between. CDR3 length: 17 amino acids. Germline loops: CDR1 LNHDA, CDR2 SQIVND (reference sequence).

This chain uses TRBV30 with TRBJ1-2; D gene unclear. V gave up 3 bases and J gave up 1 base, with 9 bases separating them. The CDR3 loop spans 13 amino acids. The germline V gene encodes CDR1 GTSNPN and CDR2 SVGIG (reference sequence). The CDR3 loop reads CAWRRVRNYGYTF. CDR3 in DNA: TGTGCCTGGAGAAGGGTGCGTAACTATGGCTACACCTTC. The full variable domain, its missing parts supplied by reference TRBV30 and TRBJ1-2, is SQTIHQWPATLVQPVGSPLSLECTVEGTSNPNLYWYRQAAGRGLQLLFYSVGIGQISSEVPQNLSASRPQDRQFILSSKKLLLSDSGFYLCAWRRVRNYGYTFGSGTRLTVV.

This chain links TRBV20-1 with TRBJ1-2; D unclear. This CDR3 spans 9 amino acids. The V end lost 6 bases, the J end lost 10 bases, and 9 bases lay between the germline ends. CDR1 and CDR2 (germline): DFQATT, SNEGSKA (reference sequence). As DNA, the CDR3 is TGCAGTGCCCAAAACCCCTACACCTTC. Translation: CSAQNPYTF.

J is TRBJ1-3 and V is TRBV7-9; possibly TRBD1 for D (6 bases). Trimming removed 4 bases from V and 8 bases from J, with 12 bases in between. Germline V CDR1 and CDR2: SEHNR, FQNEAQ (reference sequence). The CDR3 length is 13 residues. The CDR3: CASSSGTRYTIYF. CDR3 in DNA: TGTGCCAGCAGCTCCGGGACACGCTACACCATATATTTT.

CDR3 sequence: CASSLGAGAEEQYV. The CDR3 region has the DNA TGTGCCAGCAGCTTAGGGGCGGGGGCAGAAGAGCAGTACGTC. The gene calls are TRBV7-8 and TRBJ2-7; TRBD2 is a possible D gene (7 bases). V dropped 1 base and J dropped 7 bases, with 14 bases sitting between them. The germline gives CDR1 SGHVS, CDR2 FQNEAQ. CDR3 length equals 14 residues.

Here the CDR3 DNA reads TGTGCCAGCAGCTCTGGACAGGGGACCTCCTACGAGCAGTACTTC. Translating gives CASSSGQGTSYEQYF. This chain uses TRBV28 with TRBJ2-7, with 9 bases aligning to TRBD1. J was trimmed by 0 bases and V by 6 bases; bases with no gene match: 6. Germline V gives CDR1 MDHEN, CDR2 SYDVKM. CDR3 length: 15 residues. Supplemented by reference TRBV28 and TRBJ2-7, the full variable domain reads DVKVTQSSRYLVKRTGEKVFLECVQDMDHENMFWYRQDPGLGLRLIYFSYDVKMKEKGDIPEGYSVSREKKERFSLILESASTNQTSMYLCASSSGQGTSYEQYFGPGTRLTVT.

V and J are TRBV7-2 and TRBJ2-3; the D is unclear. V lost 5 bases to trimming and J lost 12 bases, with 12 bases between them. This CDR3 has 11 amino acids. Germline loops: CDR1 SGHTA, CDR2 FQGNSA. CDR3 protein: CASSNGPAQYF. CDR3 sequence (DNA): TGTGCCAGCAGCAACGGACCAGCCCAGTATTTT.

In its sample, this clone was seen a few times. The V call is TRBV11-2, the J call TRBJ2-5, with unresolved D. V was pared by 1 base and J by 6 bases, with 12 bases between. The CDR3 has 14 residues. Per germline, CDR1 SGHAT and CDR2 FQNNGV. The CDR3 loop is CASSLGEALKTQYF. The CDR3 DNA is TGTGCCAGCAGCTTAGGAGAGGCGTTGAAGACCCAGTACTTC.